This T cell receptor beta chain was recovered during a study of cytomegalovirus exposure and HLA in healthy donors. Primers for the PCR totalled 60 Vbeta and 13 Jbeta. This table comes from immunoSEQ multiplex PCR, and its TCRdb copy is limited to in-frame clones, with some not included. The data show under 200,000 clones, around 80% seen once. The germline V and J ends were trimmed by 5 bases and 1 base, with 9 bases remaining between them. The CDR3 is 14 amino acids. Germline V lookup: CDR1 LNHDA, CDR2 SQIVND (reference sequence). The study's findings and limits: In a later analysis, TCR beta V- and J-gene trimming was associated with a missense DCLRE1C variant. Evidence from a later analysis indicated that most CMV-associated TCR beta chains looked HLA-restricted.

As concerns this clone: As yet, its antigen is unknown.

V gene TRBV19 combines with J gene TRBJ1-5, with TRBD1 as a possible D gene (5 bases). The sample was PBMCs. The TCR sequence derives from a male donor in good health and CMV-seropositive. CDR3 protein: CASSLRQSNQPQHF. Here the CDR3 DNA reads TGTGCCAGTAGTCTTAGACAGAGCAATCAGCCCCAGCATTTT.